Listed below are T cell receptor beta chains from one sample, sequenced in a study of T cell responses to AZD1222 COVID-19 vaccine. TCRdb's table, derived via immunoSEQ multiplex PCR, lists solely in-frame clones and lacks some. The sample holds 150,000 to 200,000 clones, around 90% seen once. The material was peripheral blood, obtained 28 days after the second AZD1222 dose. All receptors come from an adult who received the AZD1222 COVID-19 vaccine. The CDR3 runs from the conserved cysteine through the conserved F or W. D genes are given only for firm matches. Clone size is not always given. Where it is, it says once, few, many or a class for expanded clones.

CDR3 DNA	CDR3 protein	clone size	D gene	J gene	V gene
TGTGCCAGCAGTTACTCCACAGGGACTCGGAACACTGAAGCTTTCTTT	CASSYSTGTRNTEAFF	NA	NA	TRBJ1-1	TRBV6-6
TGTGCCAGCAGTTTATCAGGGATGGCCTACACCTTC	CASSLSGMAYTF	NA	NA	TRBJ1-2	TRBV27
TGTGCCAGCTCACCAGATCAGGGCTCCTACGAGCAGTACTTC	CASSPDQGSYEQYF	NA	NA	TRBJ2-7	TRBV18
TGTGCCAGTAGAGCGGTGAACACAGATACGCAGTATTTT	CASRAVNTDTQYF	NA	NA	TRBJ2-3	TRBV19
TGTGCCAGCTCACCATCTTTCTCCGGGCAGCGACGGGACAATGAGCAGTTCTTC	CASSPSFSGQRRDNEQFF	once	NA	TRBJ2-1	TRBV18
TGCAGCGTTGTGTTAAGCGGGAGAAGCACAGATACGCAGTATTTT	CSVVLSGRSTDTQYF	NA	TRBD2	TRBJ2-3	TRBV29-1
TGTGCCAGCATGCGACAGGGGGCGCGTGAAAAACTGTTTTTT	CASMRQGAREKLFF	once	TRBD1	TRBJ1-4	TRBV5-6
TGCGCCAGCAGCTTGAGGTCAGGAATCACAGATACGCAGTATTTT	CASSLRSGITDTQYF	NA	NA	TRBJ2-3	TRBV5-1
TGTGCCACCAGCAGAGACCTACTAACAGGGAACGAGCAGTACTTC	CATSRDLLTGNEQYF	NA	NA	TRBJ2-7	TRBV15
TGTGCCAGCAGCCAACCAATACAGGGGGCGCCCCACGAGCAGTACTTC	CASSQPIQGAPHEQYF	NA	TRBD1	TRBJ2-7	TRBV5-8
TGTGCCAGCAGCCAAGATTTAGGAGGGACCGGCAATCAGCCCCAGCATTTT	CASSQDLGGTGNQPQHF	NA	NA	TRBJ1-5	TRBV3-1/TRBV3-2
TGTGCCAGCAGCCAAGAATGGGGACAGGGGAACACTGAAGCTTTCTTT	CASSQEWGQGNTEAFF	NA	TRBD1	TRBJ1-1	TRBV3-1/TRBV3-2
TGTGCCACCGACTGGGGCCCTGGAACAGATACGCAGTATTTT	CATDWGPGTDTQYF	NA	NA	TRBJ2-3	TRBV6-5